One sample yielded the 31 T cell receptor beta chains listed below, sequenced in a study of T cell responses to AZD1222 COVID-19 vaccine. Some clones are missing from TCRdb's copy, which holds only in-frame ones; the method was immunoSEQ multiplex PCR. The sample lists 150,000 or so clones, roughly nine tenths seen once, with 1.4% in the top ten. The source material was peripheral blood, sampled on day 0 of AZD1222 vaccination. Every receptor here comes from an adult in good health.

The chain joins TRBV2 to TRBJ1-2; tentatively, D is TRBD1 (5 bases). V lost 6 bases to trimming and J lost 6 bases, with 17 bases between them. The CDR3 is 14 amino acids. Germline assignment: CDR1 SNHLY and CDR2 FYNNEI. The CDR3 bases are TGTGCCAGCAGCCCGAGGGTAGGGGTAAATGGCTACACCTTC. Translated, it gives CASSPRVGVNGYTF.

V and J are TRBV5-1 and TRBJ2-7; the match to TRBD1 covers 7 bases. The CDR3 covers 17 residues. The germline CDR1 and CDR2 sequences are SGHRS and YFSETQ. V lost 0 bases to trimming and J lost 3 bases; unmatched junction nucleotides: 12. CDR3 nucleotide sequence: TGCGCCAGCAGCTTGGGTTCAGGGCTGGACAGGAACTACGAGCAGTACTTC. Amino acids: CASSLGSGLDRNYEQYF.

The V gene is TRBV7-8, the J gene TRBJ2-7, with 14 bases matching TRBD2. V shed 4 bases, J shed 11 bases, and the junction held 10 bases outside the gene matches. This CDR3 comprises 15 residues. In germline, CDR1 is SGHVS, CDR2 FQNEAQ. DNA of the CDR3: TGTGCCAGCAGCTACACCGGGACTAGCGGGAGTAGCGAGTACTTC. This gives the protein CASSYTGTSGSSEYF.

This chain connects TRBV7-3 to TRBJ2-2; 7 positions agree with TRBD2. The CDR3 spans 15 residues. Germline CDR1 is SGHTA and CDR2 is FQGTGA. V was clipped by 2 bases and J by 4 bases; unmatched bases: 4. The CDR3 loop is CASSLDRGSTGELFF. In DNA, the CDR3 is TGTGCCAGCAGCTTAGACCGCGGGAGCACCGGGGAGCTGTTTTTT.

This sequence joins TRBV25-1 and TRBJ1-5, with TRBD1 identical over 7 bases. With 6 bases clipped from V and 1 base from J, the junction kept 6 bases outside the gene matches. CDR3 length equals 15 residues. Per the germline V gene, CDR1 is MGHDK and CDR2 is SYGVNS. CDR3 sequence (DNA): TGTGCCAGCAGGGCGACAGGGAACAGCAATCAGCCCCAGCATTTT. It encodes CASRATGNSNQPQHF.

This chain joins TRBV4-3 and TRBJ1-5; D is unresolved. This CDR3 has 14 residues. Per the germline V gene, CDR1 is LGHNA and CDR2 is YSLEER. V was trimmed by 0 bases and J by 2 bases, leaving 5 bases between them. The CDR3 loop reads CASSQEDGNQPQHF. The CDR3 DNA reads as TGCGCCAGCAGCCAAGAGGATGGCAATCAGCCCCAGCATTTT.

V is TRBV15 and J is TRBJ2-3; no clear D. Germline V gene data show CDR1 as LNHNV and CDR2 as YYDKDF (reference sequence). The CDR3 loop spans 17 amino acids. Trimming shortened V by 4 bases and J by 0 bases, and 17 bases separated the two germline ends. CDR3 in DNA: TGTGCCACCAGCAAGTCCAACGACCCGACGAGCACAGATACGCAGTATTTT. This gives the protein CATSKSNDPTSTDTQYF.

The gene calls are TRBV6-5 and TRBJ1-1, with D uncertain. The CDR3 contains 12 residues. The V end lost 7 bases, the J end lost 1 base, and 7 bases lay between the germline ends. CDR1 MNHEY and CDR2 SVGAGI come from the germline V gene. CDR3 DNA: TGTGCCAGCACGGAGGGGAACACTGAAGCTTTCTTT. Its translation: CASTEGNTEAFF.

The table lists this clone with a count of one. This sequence joins TRBV2 and TRBJ2-7; the match to TRBD1 covers 9 bases. Germline V CDR1 and CDR2: SNHLY, FYNNEI. With 8 bases clipped from V and 3 bases from J, the junction kept 11 bases outside the gene matches. This CDR3 comprises 15 residues. In nucleotides, the CDR3 is TGTGCCAGCCGACCCAAACAGGGGGCCCACTACGAGCAGTACTTC. Residues: CASRPKQGAHYEQYF.

This chain uses TRBV24-1 with TRBJ1-2, with D hard to call. Germline V CDR1 and CDR2: KGHDR, SFDVKD. This CDR3 is built from 13 residues. V lost 0 bases and J lost 8, with 9 bases in between. In DNA form, the CDR3 reads TGTGCCACCAGTGATTTGCTATGGGAAGGCTACACCTTC. Translation gives CATSDLLWEGYTF.

A single count supports this clone. The J gene is TRBJ1-1, the V gene TRBV11-3; D remains ambiguous. The CDR3 extends over 12 amino acids. The V gene lost 5 bases and the J gene lost 6 bases, with 10 bases spanning the gap. From germline, CDR1 is SGHNT and CDR2 YENEEA. In DNA, the CDR3 is TGTGCCAGCAGCCTTCGAGAGCCTGAAGCTTTCTTT. Translating it yields CASSLREPEAFF.

The genes are TRBV9 and TRBJ2-2; D is perhaps TRBD2 (6 bases). Germline V gene lookup returns CDR1 SGDLS and CDR2 YYNGEE. The CDR3 is 17 amino acids. Deletions cut 0 bases from V and 4 bases from J, with 16 bases between. CDR3 DNA: TGTGCCAGCAGCGTAGTTTCTGGGAGGATAACCACCGGGGAGCTGTTTTTT. This gives the protein CASSVVSGRITTGELFF. Supplemented by reference TRBV9 and TRBJ2-2, the full variable domain reads DSGVTQTPKHLITATGQRVTLRCSPRSGDLSVYWYQQSLDQGLQFLIQYYNGEERAKGNILERFSAQQFPDLHSELNLSSLELGDSALYFCASSVVSGRITTGELFFGEGSRLTVL.

The chain is built from TRBV30 and TRBJ2-3; 8 bases fit TRBD2. CDR3 size: 13 residues. Germline CDR1 is GTSNPN and CDR2 is SVGIG (reference sequence). V was pared by 4 bases and J by 1 base, with 1 base of the junction left unmatched. CDR3 nucleotides: TGTGCCTGGAATAGCGGGGGCACAGATACGCAGTATTTT. Its protein is CAWNSGGTDTQYF.

CDR3 loop: CASSNTANTEAFF. DNA for the CDR3: TGTGCCAGTAGTAATACAGCGAACACTGAAGCTTTCTTT. This rearrangement joins TRBV19 to TRBJ1-1, with no clear D. The CDR3 is made up of 13 amino acids. Germline assignment: CDR1 LNHDA and CDR2 SQIVND (reference sequence). Between the trimmed V and J ends, which lost 4 bases and 1 base, there was a span of 7 bases.

This chain uses TRBV7-8 with TRBJ2-2; 10 bases map to TRBD1. The V and J ends lost 2 bases and 7 bases, in that order; junction bases with no gene match: 7. CDR3 length equals 16 residues. In germline, CDR1 is SGHVS, CDR2 FQNEAQ. The DNA for the CDR3 is TGTGCCAGCAGCTTATTCGGGACAGGGGTGGACGGGGAGCTGTTTTTT. Its translation: CASSLFGTGVDGELFF.

This chain uses TRBV7-2 with TRBJ1-3; TRBD1 aligns across 8 bases. Germline assignment: CDR1 SGHTA and CDR2 FQGNSA. Losses at the gene ends were 3 bases for V and 1 base for J; bases not matched to a gene: 5. The CDR3 is 16 amino acids. The CDR3 is CASSFTGGRSGNTIYF. The CDR3, as DNA: TGTGCCAGCAGCTTCACAGGGGGAAGATCTGGAAACACCATATATTTT.

The chain links TRBV7-3 to TRBJ1-1; D call uncertain. CDR3 length: 13 residues. The germline CDR1 and CDR2 sequences are SGHTA and FQGTGA. Between the trimmed V and J ends, which lost 3 bases and 1 base, there was a span of 6 bases. The CDR3 DNA reads as TGTGCCAGCAGCTTTGAGGGGAACACTGAAGCTTTCTTT. Translation gives CASSFEGNTEAFF. Full variable domain (missing parts from reference TRBV7-3 and TRBJ1-1): GAGVSQTPSNKVTEKGKYVELRCDPISGHTALYWYRQSLGQGPEFLIYFQGTGAADDSGLPNDRFFAVRPEGSVSTLKIQRTERGDSAVYLCASSFEGNTEAFFGQGTRLTVV.

The V and J genes are TRBV27 and TRBJ1-6; D unclear. This CDR3 has 13 residues. V was shortened by 6 bases and J by 9 bases, with 12 bases between the two germline ends. Germline values: CDR1 MNHEY, CDR2 SMNVEV (reference sequence). CDR3 DNA sequence: TGTGCCAGCAGCTTGGGCCCGGGTTCACCCCTCCACTTT. This sequence encodes CASSLGPGSPLHF.

The rearrangement joins TRBV5-1 to TRBJ1-4; 7 bases map to TRBD1. The CDR3 totals 15 residues. Germline lookup yields CDR1 SGHRS and CDR2 YFSETQ. V shed 3 bases and J 6 bases; nucleotides not matched to a gene: 8. CDR3 in amino acids: CASSSRTGWDEKLFF. The DNA of the CDR3 is TGCGCCAGCAGCTCGCGGACAGGCTGGGATGAAAAACTGTTTTTT.

The chain is built from TRBV2 and TRBJ1-1; no definite D call. CDR1 and CDR2 (germline): SNHLY, FYNNEI. V shed 7 bases and J shed 5 bases, with 17 bases lying between them. The CDR3 has 14 residues. Here the CDR3 reads CASIFDGKNTEAFF. In DNA, the CDR3 is TGTGCCAGCATCTTCGACGGCAAGAATACTGAAGCTTTCTTT.

This chain links TRBV18 with TRBJ1-4; no clear D gene. Looked up from germline, CDR1 is KGHSH and CDR2 is LQKENI. The V end was cut by 0 bases, the J end by 0 bases, with 8 bases between. This CDR3 region has 16 residues. The CDR3 DNA follows: TGTGCCAGCTCACCACCCCCCAGAACAACTAATGAAAAACTGTTTTTT. Translated, it gives CASSPPPRTTNEKLFF.

This sequence joins TRBV6-2 or TRBV6-3 and TRBJ1-3; the D is unclear. The CDR3 spans 16 residues. Deletions cut 2 bases from V and 2 bases from J, with 13 bases between. Germline values: CDR1 MNHEY, CDR2 SVGEGT. This CDR3 is CASSYGEGLAGNTIYF. In DNA form, the CDR3 reads TGTGCCAGCAGTTACGGGGAAGGACTCGCTGGAAACACCATATATTTT.

This sequence joins TRBV28 and TRBJ2-7; TRBD2 might be the D (5 bases). The CDR3 spans 14 residues. Trimming took 4 bases from V and 3 from J, leaving 13 bases between them. Germline V gene lookup returns CDR1 MDHEN and CDR2 SYDVKM. The CDR3: CASSSPGSNYEQYF. CDR3 DNA sequence: TGTGCCAGCAGTTCTCCGGGATCAAACTACGAGCAGTACTTC.

The rearrangement joins TRBV7-6 to TRBJ1-1; no clear D gene. The CDR3 sequence is 13 residues long. V was trimmed by 4 bases and J by 2 bases, leaving 8 bases between them. CDR1 is SGHVS, CDR2 FNYEAQ, per germline. The DNA of the CDR3 is TGTGCCAGCAGCTCAGAGATAAACACTGAAGCTTTCTTT. Residues: CASSSEINTEAFF.

This chain joins TRBV28 and TRBJ1-2, with D unresolved. The CDR3 covers 15 residues. Looked up from germline, CDR1 is MDHEN and CDR2 is SYDVKM. V was shortened by 4 bases and J by 0 bases, with 12 bases between the two germline ends. In DNA, the CDR3 is TGTGCCAGCAGTTATCTCGGCGGAGCTAACTATGGCTACACCTTC. Translation: CASSYLGGANYGYTF.

The chain joins TRBV14 to TRBJ1-6, with 7 bases that match TRBD1. This CDR3 region has 16 residues. Germline V gene data show CDR1 as SGHDN and CDR2 as FVKESK. The V and J ends lost 5 bases and 6 bases, in that order; junction bases with no gene match: 10. The CDR3 loop reads CASSARQGRVNSPLHF. The CDR3 DNA is TGTGCCAGCAGCGCCCGACAGGGCAGGGTTAATTCACCCCTCCACTTT.

The chain links TRBV30 to TRBJ1-5, with 10 bases matching TRBD1. The J segment lost 0 bases and the V segment lost 3 bases, leaving 5 bases of the junction unmatched. The CDR3 runs to 16 residues. Looked up from germline, CDR1 is GTSNPN and CDR2 is SVGIG (reference sequence). The DNA for the CDR3 is TGTGCCTGGAGCGGACAGGGGGTGTCTAGCAATCAGCCCCAGCATTTT. This encodes CAWSGQGVSSNQPQHF. Full variable domain (outside the CDR3, taken from reference TRBV30 and TRBJ1-5): SQTIHQWPATLVQPVGSPLSLECTVEGTSNPNLYWYRQAAGRGLQLLFYSVGIGQISSEVPQNLSASRPQDRQFILSSKKLLLSDSGFYLCAWSGQGVSSNQPQHFGDGTRLSIL.

This clone was found a few times. The chain is built from TRBV5-4 and TRBJ2-1; 13 positions match TRBD2. The junction had 8 bases not matched to a gene; V was cut back by 4 bases and J by 7 bases. This CDR3 is built from 16 residues. CDR1 SGHNT and CDR2 YYREEE come from the germline V gene (reference sequence). The CDR3 nucleotides are TGTGCCAGCAGCCCAGGGACTAGCGGGATAGTAAATGAGCAGTTCTTC. Its translation is CASSPGTSGIVNEQFF.

This chain links TRBV6-5 with TRBJ2-2, with 7 bases matching TRBD1. The germline gives CDR1 MNHEY, CDR2 SVGAGI. The CDR3 contains 15 residues. V was clipped by 7 bases and J by 4 bases; unmatched bases: 9. This CDR3 reads CASKPPGQRTGELFF. The CDR3 DNA sequence: TGTGCCAGCAAACCGCCGGGACAGCGCACCGGGGAGCTGTTTTTT.

The CDR3 spells CASSDPSGTEAFF. For the CDR3, the DNA is TGTGCCAGCAGTGACCCTAGTGGGACTGAAGCTTTCTTT. The V gene is TRBV6-4, the J gene TRBJ1-1; D gene unclear. The CDR3 consists of 13 residues. V lost 2 bases and J lost 5, with 9 bases in between. Germline V gene lookup returns CDR1 MRHNA and CDR2 SNTAGT.

The J gene is TRBJ1-1, the V gene TRBV6-5; D gene unclear. The V end was cut by 6 bases, the J end by 8 bases, with 13 bases between. CDR3 length: 12 residues. Per the germline V gene, CDR1 is MNHEY and CDR2 is SVGAGI. The DNA of the CDR3 is TGTGCCAGCAGCTACAAACAGTCGGAAGCTTTCTTT. Translating it yields CASSYKQSEAFF.